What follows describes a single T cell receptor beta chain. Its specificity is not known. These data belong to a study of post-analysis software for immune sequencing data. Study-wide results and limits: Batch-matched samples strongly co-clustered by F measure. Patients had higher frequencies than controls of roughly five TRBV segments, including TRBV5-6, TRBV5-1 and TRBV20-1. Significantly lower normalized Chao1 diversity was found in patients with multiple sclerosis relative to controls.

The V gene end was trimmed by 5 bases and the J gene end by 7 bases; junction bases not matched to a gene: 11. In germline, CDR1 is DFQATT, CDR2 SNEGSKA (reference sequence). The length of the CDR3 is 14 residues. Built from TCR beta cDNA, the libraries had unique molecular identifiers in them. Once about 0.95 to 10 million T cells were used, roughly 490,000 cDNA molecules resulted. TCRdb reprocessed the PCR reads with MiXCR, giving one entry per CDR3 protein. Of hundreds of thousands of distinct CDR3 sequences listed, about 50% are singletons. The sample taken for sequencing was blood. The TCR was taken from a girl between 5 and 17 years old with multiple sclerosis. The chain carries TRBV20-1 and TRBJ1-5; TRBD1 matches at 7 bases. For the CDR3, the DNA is TGCAGTGCTCCCGACAGGGCGGTAGGGCAGCCCCAGCATTTT. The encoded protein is CSAPDRAVGQPQHF.